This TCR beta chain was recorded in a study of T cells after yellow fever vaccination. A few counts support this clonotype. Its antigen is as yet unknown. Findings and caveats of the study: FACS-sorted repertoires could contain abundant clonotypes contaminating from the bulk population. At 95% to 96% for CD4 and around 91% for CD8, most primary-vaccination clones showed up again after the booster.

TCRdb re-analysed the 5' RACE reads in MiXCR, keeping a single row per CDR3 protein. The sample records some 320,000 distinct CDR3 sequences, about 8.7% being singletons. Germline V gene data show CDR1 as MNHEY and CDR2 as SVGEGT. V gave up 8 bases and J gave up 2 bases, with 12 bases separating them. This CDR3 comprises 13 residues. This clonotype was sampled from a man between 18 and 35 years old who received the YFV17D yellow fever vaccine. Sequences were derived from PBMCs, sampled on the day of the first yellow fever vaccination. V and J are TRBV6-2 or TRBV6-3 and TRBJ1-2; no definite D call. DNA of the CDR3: TGTGCCAGCTCAACGACCGAGAACTATGGCTACACCTTC. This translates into CASSTTENYGYTF.